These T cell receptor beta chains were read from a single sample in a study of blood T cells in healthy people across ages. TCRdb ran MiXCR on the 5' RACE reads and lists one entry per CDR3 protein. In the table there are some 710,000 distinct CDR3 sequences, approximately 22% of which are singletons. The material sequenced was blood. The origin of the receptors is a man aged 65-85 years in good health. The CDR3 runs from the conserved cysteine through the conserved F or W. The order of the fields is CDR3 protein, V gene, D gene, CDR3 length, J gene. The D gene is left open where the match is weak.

CSARDGASGDYEQYF TRBV20-1 TRBD2 15 NA
CANSYSLSSEQYF TRBV6-5 NA 13 NA
CSALALAGETQYF TRBV20-1 NA 13 NA
CASSQLWGGDPNEQFF TRBV5-4 TRBD2 16 NA
CASSLFGVAGANVLTF TRBV5-6 NA 16 TRBJ2-6
CSVGDTGELFF TRBV29-1 NA 11 TRBJ2-2
CSALDEGGETQYF TRBV20-1 NA 13 TRBJ2-5
CSALDRDNEKLFF TRBV20-1 TRBD1 13 TRBJ1-4
CASTEGLVGYNEQFF TRBV6-5 TRBD2 15 TRBJ2-1
CASSFGRDVSTDTQYF TRBV6-6 NA 16 TRBJ2-3
CSVEGGGASDTQYF TRBV20-1 TRBD2 14 TRBJ2-3
CASSEGPGTEAFF TRBV5-1 NA 13 TRBJ1-1
CASSLVVHLTAFF TRBV12-3/TRBV12-4 NA 13 TRBJ1-1
CASSLVPSGTELDGYTF TRBV7-2 NA 17 TRBJ1-2
CASSRRWVEAFF TRBV12-3/TRBV12-4 NA 12 TRBJ1-1